A selection of T cell receptor beta chains follows, all from one sample in a study of T cell responses to AZD1222 COVID-19 vaccine. The assay was immunoSEQ multiplex PCR, and TCRdb's table has in-frame clones only and misses some. The sample shows 130,000 to 150,000 clones, around 91% of them seen only once. The specimen was peripheral blood, collected on day 0 of AZD1222 vaccination. The receptors derive from an adult in good health. Both conserved end residues are part of each CDR3. Fields, in order: clone size, V gene, J gene, CDR3 protein. Clone size, where shown, is once, few, many, or a class for clones that have expanded.

abundance: few; v_gene: TRBV9; j_gene: TRBJ1-5; CDR3aa: CASSVDGSANQPQHF
abundance: NA; v_gene: TRBV19; j_gene: TRBJ1-6; CDR3aa: CASTMGRNNSPLHF
abundance: NA; v_gene: TRBV19; j_gene: TRBJ1-2; CDR3aa: CASSIAAFQYGYTF
abundance: NA; v_gene: TRBV2; j_gene: TRBJ1-5; CDR3aa: CASRRQGNSNQPQHF
abundance: NA; v_gene: TRBV7-2; j_gene: TRBJ1-2; CDR3aa: CASSLELRYGYTF
abundance: NA; v_gene: TRBV2; j_gene: TRBJ1-2; CDR3aa: CASSRTGDGYTF
abundance: NA; v_gene: TRBV18; j_gene: TRBJ2-1; CDR3aa: CASSPLGGSYNEQFF
abundance: NA; v_gene: TRBV7-9; j_gene: TRBJ1-1; CDR3aa: CASSLVGLWGQEAFF
abundance: NA; v_gene: TRBV20-1; j_gene: TRBJ2-7; CDR3aa: CSASVFVLGGSSGEQYF
abundance: NA; v_gene: TRBV30; j_gene: TRBJ2-3; CDR3aa: CAWSGFYREKSTDTQYF
abundance: few; v_gene: TRBV29-1; j_gene: TRBJ1-2; CDR3aa: CSDGQDGYTF
abundance: NA; v_gene: TRBV2; j_gene: TRBJ1-1; CDR3aa: CASRIEGRWGWNTEAFF
abundance: NA; v_gene: TRBV3-1/TRBV3-2; j_gene: TRBJ2-6; CDR3aa: CASSQLNPRGSGANVLTF
abundance: NA; v_gene: TRBV28; j_gene: TRBJ2-5; CDR3aa: CASSPTPRYRETQYF
abundance: NA; v_gene: TRBV15; j_gene: TRBJ1-4; CDR3aa: CATSRVLGKLFF
abundance: NA; v_gene: TRBV5-1; j_gene: TRBJ1-1; CDR3aa: CASSLAEGQEGENSEAFF
abundance: NA; v_gene: TRBV7-9; j_gene: TRBJ1-1; CDR3aa: CASSLLLRENTEAFF
abundance: NA; v_gene: TRBV21-1; j_gene: TRBJ2-7; CDR3aa: CASSRTLDRNFYEQYF
abundance: once; v_gene: TRBV5-1; j_gene: TRBJ1-3; CDR3aa: CASSPQGNSGNTIYF
abundance: NA; v_gene: TRBV6-5; j_gene: TRBJ2-7; CDR3aa: CASRSVGTLTYEQYF